The 8 T cell receptor beta chains listed next were all sequenced from one sample in a study of OX40 agonist ivuxolimab in advanced cancers. Here immunoSEQ multiplex PCR was the method, and the copy in TCRdb shows in-frame clones only, minus some. The repertoire holds tens of thousands of clones, with about 89% as singletons. The sequencing used CD4+ or CD8+ T cells sorted from blood, collected in a trial of the OX40 agonist ivuxolimab. Receptor source: an adult with an advanced solid tumor such as melanoma, head and neck, liver or kidney cancer.

CDR3 loop: CASSQTTNGQGSSYNEQFF. CDR3 nucleotides: TGCGCCAGCAGCCAAACCACAAATGGACAGGGGAGCTCCTACAATGAGCAGTTCTTC. V usage is TRBV4-1 and J usage is TRBJ2-1; 9 bases are a match to TRBD1. The CDR3 loop spans 19 amino acids. The V and J ends lost 2 bases and 0 bases, in that order; junction bases with no gene match: 11. Germline CDR1 MGHRA, CDR2 YSYEKL.

The rearrangement links TRBV7-9 to TRBJ2-7; TRBD2 is a possible D gene (7 bases). Per the germline V gene, CDR1 is SEHNR and CDR2 is FQNEAQ (reference sequence). The CDR3 runs to 13 residues. Trimming stripped 5 bases from V and 3 bases from J, with 11 bases between. This chain's CDR3 is CASSEGGVYEQYF. The DNA for the CDR3 is TGTGCCAGCAGCGAAGGGGGGGTCTACGAGCAGTACTTC.

The chain couples TRBV7-9 to TRBJ1-5; the D is unclear. Germline CDR1 SEHNR, CDR2 FQNEAQ (reference sequence). V was shortened by 0 bases and J by 0 bases, with 9 bases between the two germline ends. CDR3 length: 16 residues. This chain's CDR3 is CASSLAGSYSNQPQHF. Here the CDR3 DNA reads TGTGCCAGCAGCTTAGCGGGGAGTTATAGCAATCAGCCCCAGCATTTT.

The chain combines TRBV27 with TRBJ2-1, with 8 nucleotides matching TRBD1. The CDR3 length is 15 residues. J was trimmed by 7 bases and V by 2 bases; bases with no gene match: 7. Germline V gene data show CDR1 as MNHEY and CDR2 as SMNVEV (reference sequence). CDR3 sequence (DNA): TGTGCCAGCAGTTTAGCAGGGACAGGATGGAATGAGCAGTTCTTC. Protein product: CASSLAGTGWNEQFF.

As DNA, the CDR3 is TGTGCCAGCAGCGTAGTATGCAAGGGGTTGAACACTGAAGCTTTCTTT. As protein: CASSVVCKGLNTEAFF. The genes are TRBV9 and TRBJ1-1; a weak D match, TRBD1 (5 bases). The CDR3 consists of 16 residues. V was pared by 0 bases and J by 0 bases, with 12 bases between. CDR1 SGDLS and CDR2 YYNGEE come from the germline V gene.

V usage is TRBV2 and J usage is TRBJ2-7; 8 positions match TRBD1. V was pared by 7 bases and J by 6 bases, with 11 bases of the junction left unmatched. The CDR3 spans 14 residues. Germline CDR1 reads SNHLY; CDR2 reads FYNNEI. CDR3 sequence: CASIFSQGAIEQYF. DNA for the CDR3: TGTGCCAGCATCTTCAGCCAGGGGGCTATCGAGCAGTACTTC.

V is TRBV6-6 and J is TRBJ1-2, with no clear D. The germline gives CDR1 MNHNY, CDR2 SVGAGI (reference sequence). The CDR3 runs to 14 residues. Trimming took off 5 bases at V and 8 bases at J, with 18 bases between the two ends. CDR3 nucleotide sequence: TGTGCCAGCAGTGCCTACCGGGAGTTCTTCGGCTACACCTTC. Its protein is CASSAYREFFGYTF.

The chain recombines TRBV11-2 with TRBJ1-4; TRBD1 matches at 10 bases. Looked up from germline, CDR1 is SGHAT and CDR2 is FQNNGV. Trimming cost V 3 bases and J 8 bases; bases outside gene matches: 3. The CDR3 has 14 amino acids. DNA of the CDR3: TGTGCCAGCAGCTTGGGACAGGGGAGGGAAAAACTGTTTTTT. Translating it yields CASSLGQGREKLFF.